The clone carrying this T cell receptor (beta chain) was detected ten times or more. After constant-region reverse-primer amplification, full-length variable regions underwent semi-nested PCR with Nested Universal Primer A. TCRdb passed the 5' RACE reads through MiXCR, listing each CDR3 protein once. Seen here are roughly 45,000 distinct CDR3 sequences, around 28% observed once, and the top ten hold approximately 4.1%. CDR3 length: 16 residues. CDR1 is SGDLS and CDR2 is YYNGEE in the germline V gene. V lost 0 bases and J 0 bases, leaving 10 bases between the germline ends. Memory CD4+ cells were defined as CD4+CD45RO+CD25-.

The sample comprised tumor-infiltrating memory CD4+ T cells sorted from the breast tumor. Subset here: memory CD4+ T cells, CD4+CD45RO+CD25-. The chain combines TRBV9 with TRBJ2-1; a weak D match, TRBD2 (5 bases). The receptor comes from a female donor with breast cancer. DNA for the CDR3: TGTGCCAGCAGCGTAGCTTATCGGGGCTCCTACAATGAGCAGTTCTTC. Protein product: CASSVAYRGSYNEQFF.